A single sample is the source of the 18 T cell receptor beta chains below, sequenced in a study of blood T cell repertoires in COVID-19. Assay used: immunoSEQ multiplex PCR; TCRdb lists only in-frame clones, some missing. The data show under 200,000 clones, with around 84% seen just once and roughly 7% held by the top ten. The material sequenced was peripheral blood. The source is a man aged 50 to 59 with active or convalescent COVID-19.

J is TRBJ2-3 and V is TRBV25-1, with 13 bases aligning to TRBD2. This CDR3 region has 17 residues. The J segment lost 6 bases and the V segment lost 7 bases, leaving 13 bases of the junction unmatched. Germline V CDR1 and CDR2: MGHDK, SYGVNS. The CDR3 nucleotides are TGTGCCAGCACCGCCCTAGGACTAGCGGGAGCAGTTGATACGCAGTATTTT. Protein: CASTALGLAGAVDTQYF. The complete variable domain, with remaining parts taken from reference TRBV25-1 and TRBJ2-3, reads EADIYQTPRYLVIGTGKKITLECSQTMGHDKMYWYQQDPGMELHLIHYSYGVNSTEKGDLSSESTVSRIRTEHFPLTLESARPSHTSQYLCASTALGLAGAVDTQYFGPGTRLTVL.

This chain uses TRBV9 with TRBJ2-3, with no clear D. This CDR3 has 14 amino acids. CDR1 and CDR2 from the germline V gene are SGDLS and YYNGEE. V was pared by 3 bases and J by 2 bases, with 10 bases between. The CDR3 here is CASSDRSSTDTQYF. The DNA for the CDR3 is TGTGCCAGCAGCGATCGTAGTTCCACAGATACGCAGTATTTT.

In its sample, this clone was seen a few times. The V and J genes are TRBV6-5 and TRBJ1-1; no reliable D call. The CDR3 totals 13 residues. Looked up from germline, CDR1 is MNHEY and CDR2 is SVGAGI. V lost 7 bases to trimming and J lost 4 bases, with 13 bases between them. CDR3 sequence (DNA): TGTGCCAGCATTCCCCCCTCGGTCACTGAAGCTTTCTTT. Translating it yields CASIPPSVTEAFF.

This chain joins TRBV10-3 and TRBJ1-2, with D possibly matching TRBD1 (5 bases). The CDR3 has 12 amino acids. Trimming cost V 10 bases and J 7 bases, with 16 bases left between them. Germline CDR1 ENHRY, CDR2 SYGVKD. CDR3 coding DNA: TGTGCCACCACCCTTGGGGGGACTGGCTACACCTTC. This sequence encodes CATTLGGTGYTF.

Only one count was recorded for this clone. CDR3 loop: CASSGTSGVPFLETQYF. CDR3 nucleotide sequence: TGTGCCAGCAGCGGGACTAGCGGAGTCCCGTTCCTAGAGACCCAGTACTTC. The chain recombines TRBV28 with TRBJ2-5; 11 bases align to TRBD2. CDR3 size: 17 residues. Germline V gene lookup returns CDR1 MDHEN and CDR2 SYDVKM. The ends lost 6 bases at V and 4 bases at J; junction bases unmatched: 13. The full variable domain, completed using reference TRBV28 and TRBJ2-5, is DVKVTQSSRYLVKRTGEKVFLECVQDMDHENMFWYRQDPGLGLRLIYFSYDVKMKEKGDIPEGYSVSREKKERFSLILESASTNQTSMYLCASSGTSGVPFLETQYFGPGTRLLVL.

The gene calls are TRBV6-6 and TRBJ2-1, with 11 bases lining up with TRBD2. The trim removed 5 bases at V and 7 bases at J, leaving 19 bases unmatched. Germline loops: CDR1 MNHNY, CDR2 SVGAGI (reference sequence). The CDR3 length is 19 residues. CDR3: CASSPGVAGGPIFLNEQFF. The CDR3 DNA follows: TGTGCCAGCAGTCCCGGGGTAGCGGGGGGGCCGATTTTTTTAAATGAGCAGTTCTTC.

The CDR3 sequence: CASSPSLTSPLHF. CDR3 in DNA: TGTGCCAGCAGCCCCAGTCTTACTTCACCCCTCCACTTT. V is TRBV3-1 (or the pseudogene TRBV3-2) and J is TRBJ1-6; D is undetermined. Trimming shortened V by 4 bases and J by 9 bases, and 10 bases separated the two germline ends. The CDR3 runs to 13 residues. From germline, CDR1 is LGHDT and CDR2 YNNKEL (reference sequence).

The V gene is TRBV19, the J gene TRBJ2-7; 7 positions match TRBD1. Unmatched junction bases numbered 5, after V lost 2 bases and J lost 4 bases. The germline V gene has CDR1 LNHDA and CDR2 SQIVND (reference sequence). The CDR3 is 14 residues long. The CDR3 loop reads CASSIWGRGYEQYF. DNA of the CDR3: TGTGCCAGTAGTATATGGGGCAGGGGGTACGAGCAGTACTTC.

This chain joins TRBV24-1 and TRBJ2-7; 8 bases are shared with TRBD1. The germline V gene has CDR1 KGHDR and CDR2 SFDVKD. V gave up 3 bases and J gave up 2 bases; unmatched junction bases: 5. The CDR3 covers 15 residues. CDR3 residues: CATSDPGQAPYEQYF. Here the CDR3 DNA reads TGTGCCACCAGTGATCCGGGACAGGCACCCTACGAGCAGTACTTC.

This chain uses TRBV6-5 with TRBJ2-4; 11 positions match TRBD2. V dropped 6 bases and J dropped 6; count of bases not matched to a gene: 4. The CDR3 spans 14 residues. Looked up from germline, CDR1 is MNHEY and CDR2 is SVGAGI. This CDR3 is CASRIGTSGNIQYF. The CDR3 DNA reads TGTGCCAGCAGGATCGGGACTAGCGGAAACATTCAGTACTTC.

The rearrangement links TRBV30 to TRBJ2-1; TRBD2 matches at 9 bases. CDR3 length: 15 amino acids. CDR1 is GTSNPN and CDR2 is SVGIG in the germline V gene (reference sequence). V was clipped by 6 bases and J by 2 bases; unmatched bases: 8. The CDR3 DNA reads as TGTGCCTGCCCAGGGGCGGGAGGGGCCTACAATGAGCAGTTCTTC. Its translation is CACPGAGGAYNEQFF.

This clone was seen a single time. The gene calls are TRBV30 and TRBJ1-1; no firm D call. Trimming shortened V by 1 base and J by 0 bases, and 12 bases separated the two germline ends. The V gene's germline CDR1 is GTSNPN and CDR2 SVGIG (reference sequence). This CDR3 is 15 amino acids long. CDR3 amino acids: CAWSARVPLNTEAFF. In DNA form, the CDR3 reads TGTGCCTGGAGTGCCCGGGTTCCACTGAACACTGAAGCTTTCTTT.

The chain links TRBV19 to TRBJ1-2; D possibly corresponds to TRBD1 (6 bases). The V gene's germline CDR1 is LNHDA and CDR2 SQIVND (reference sequence). The CDR3 sequence is 12 residues long. The V gene lost 7 bases and the J gene lost 8 bases, with 14 bases spanning the gap. This CDR3 reads CASIGGVSGYTF. CDR3 coding DNA: TGTGCCAGTATAGGGGGGGTCTCCGGCTACACCTTC.

CDR3 region: CASSTGPGGGYGYTF. The CDR3 DNA reads as TGTGCCAGTAGTACCGGGCCCGGGGGGGGCTATGGCTACACCTTC. The gene calls are TRBV19 and TRBJ1-2, with D maybe TRBD1 (5 bases). The CDR3 contains 15 residues. V gave up 4 bases and J gave up 4 bases, with 16 bases separating them. Germline CDR1 reads LNHDA; CDR2 reads SQIVND (reference sequence).

The chain links TRBV5-1 to TRBJ1-1; no firm D call. Germline V gives CDR1 SGHRS, CDR2 YFSETQ. The V end lost 3 bases, the J end lost 4 bases, and 13 bases lay between the germline ends. The CDR3 is 14 residues long. This CDR3 reads CASSSGMSGTEAFF. The DNA for the CDR3 is TGCGCCAGCAGCTCGGGGATGTCAGGCACTGAAGCTTTCTTT.

CDR3 DNA sequence: TGTGCCAGCAGCCTCTACAGGGAATACGAGCAGTACTTC. Its protein product is CASSLYREYEQYF. The chain couples TRBV5-4 to TRBJ2-7; the D gene is possibly TRBD1 (6 bases). Per the germline V gene, CDR1 is SGHNT and CDR2 is YYREEE (reference sequence). The CDR3 has 13 amino acids. V was cut by 4 bases and J by 4 bases, with 12 bases left in between.

V is TRBV7-2 and J is TRBJ2-7; tentatively, D is TRBD2 (6 bases). Germline lookup yields CDR1 SGHTA and CDR2 FQGNSA. CDR3 length: 13 amino acids. Trimming cost V 3 bases and J 2 bases, with 8 bases left between them. CDR3 loop: CASSFGLTYEQYF. CDR3 coding DNA: TGTGCCAGCAGCTTTGGACTAACCTACGAGCAGTACTTC.

The gene calls are TRBV12-3 or TRBV12-4 and TRBJ1-2; D is possibly TRBD1 (5 bases). V lost 2 bases and J lost 5, with 9 bases in between. The CDR3 has 13 amino acids. In DNA form, the CDR3 reads TGTGCCAGCAGTTTATTAGGGGCTTATGGCTACACCTTC. Translating it yields CASSLLGAYGYTF.